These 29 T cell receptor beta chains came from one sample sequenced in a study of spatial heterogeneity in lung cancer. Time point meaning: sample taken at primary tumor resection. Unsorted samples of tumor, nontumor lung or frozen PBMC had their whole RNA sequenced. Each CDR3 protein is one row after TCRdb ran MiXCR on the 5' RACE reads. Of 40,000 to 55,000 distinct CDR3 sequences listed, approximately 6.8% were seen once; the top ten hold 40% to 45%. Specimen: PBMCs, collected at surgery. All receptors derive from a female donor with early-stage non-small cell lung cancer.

This chain's CDR3 is CASALDPTGGNQPQHF. As DNA, the CDR3 is TGTGCTAGTGCCCTAGACCCGACGGGGGGCAATCAGCCCCAGCATTTT. V is TRBV12-5 and J is TRBJ1-5; perhaps TRBD1 as D (5 bases). The CDR3 totals 16 residues. The V end lost 7 bases, the J end lost 2 bases, and 18 bases lay between the germline ends. CDR1 LGHNT and CDR2 FRNRAP come from the germline V gene. The entire variable domain, with the rest obtained from reference TRBV12-5 and TRBJ1-5, is as follows: DARVTQTPRHKVTEMGQEVTMRCQPILGHNTVFWYRQTMMQGLELLAYFRNRAPLDDSGMPKDRFSAEMPDATLATLKIQPSEPRDSAVYFCASALDPTGGNQPQHFGDGTRLSIL.

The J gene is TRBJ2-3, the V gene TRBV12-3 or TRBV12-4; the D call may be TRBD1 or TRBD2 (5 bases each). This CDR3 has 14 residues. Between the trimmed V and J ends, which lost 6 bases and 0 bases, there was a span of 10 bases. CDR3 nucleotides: TGTGCCAGCAGCCGGGACGGGAGCACAGATACGCAGTATTTT. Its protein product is CASSRDGSTDTQYF.

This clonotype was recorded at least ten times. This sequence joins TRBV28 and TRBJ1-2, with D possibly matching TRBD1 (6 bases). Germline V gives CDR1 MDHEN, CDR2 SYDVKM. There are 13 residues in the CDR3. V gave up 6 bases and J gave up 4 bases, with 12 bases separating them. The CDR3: CASSPGQSYGYTF. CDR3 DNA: TGTGCCAGCAGCCCTGGACAGTCCTATGGCTACACCTTC.

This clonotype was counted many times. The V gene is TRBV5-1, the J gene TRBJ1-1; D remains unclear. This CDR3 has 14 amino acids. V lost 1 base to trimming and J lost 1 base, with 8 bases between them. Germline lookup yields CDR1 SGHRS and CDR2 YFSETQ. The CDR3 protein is CASSLSAGNTEAFF. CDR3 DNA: TGCGCCAGCAGCTTGTCTGCAGGGAACACTGAAGCTTTCTTT.

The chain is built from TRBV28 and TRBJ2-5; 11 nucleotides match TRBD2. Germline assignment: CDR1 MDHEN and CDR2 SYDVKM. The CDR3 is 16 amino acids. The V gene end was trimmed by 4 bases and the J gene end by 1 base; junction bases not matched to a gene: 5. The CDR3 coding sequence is TGTGCCAGCAGTTCCTCCACTAGCGGGGGCCAAGAGACCCAGTACTTC. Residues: CASSSSTSGGQETQYF.

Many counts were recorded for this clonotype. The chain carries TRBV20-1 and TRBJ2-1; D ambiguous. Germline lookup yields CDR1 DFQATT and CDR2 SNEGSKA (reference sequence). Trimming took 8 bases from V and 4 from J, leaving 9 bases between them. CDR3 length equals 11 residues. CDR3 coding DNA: TGCAGTAGTTCAAGTTACAATGAGCAGTTCTTC. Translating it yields CSSSSYNEQFF.

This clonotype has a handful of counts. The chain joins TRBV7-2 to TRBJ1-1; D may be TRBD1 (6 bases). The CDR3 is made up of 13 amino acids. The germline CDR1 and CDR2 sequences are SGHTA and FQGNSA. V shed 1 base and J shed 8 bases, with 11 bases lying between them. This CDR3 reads CASSLVLQGEAFF. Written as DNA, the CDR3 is TGTGCCAGCAGCTTAGTCCTACAGGGAGAAGCTTTCTTT.

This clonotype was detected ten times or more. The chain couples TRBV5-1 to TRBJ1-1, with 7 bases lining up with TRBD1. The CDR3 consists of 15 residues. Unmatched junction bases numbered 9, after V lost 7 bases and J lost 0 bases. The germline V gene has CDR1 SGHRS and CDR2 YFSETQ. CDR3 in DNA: TGCGCCAGCTCCCGAGGGGGCCAGATGAACACTGAAGCTTTCTTT. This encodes CASSRGGQMNTEAFF.

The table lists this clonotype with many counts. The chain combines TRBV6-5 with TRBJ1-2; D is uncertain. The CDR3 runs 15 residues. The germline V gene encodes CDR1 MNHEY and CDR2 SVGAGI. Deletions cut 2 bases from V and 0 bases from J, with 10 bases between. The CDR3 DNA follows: TGTGCCAGCAGTTACATAGCGGTAGCTAACTATGGCTACACCTTC. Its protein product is CASSYIAVANYGYTF.

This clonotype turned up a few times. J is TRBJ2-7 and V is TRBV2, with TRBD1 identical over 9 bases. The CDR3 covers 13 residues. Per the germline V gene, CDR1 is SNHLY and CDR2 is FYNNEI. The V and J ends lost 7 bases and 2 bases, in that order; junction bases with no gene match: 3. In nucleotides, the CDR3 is TGTGCCAGCATTAGGGACAGGGCCTACGAGCAGTACTTC. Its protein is CASIRDRAYEQYF.

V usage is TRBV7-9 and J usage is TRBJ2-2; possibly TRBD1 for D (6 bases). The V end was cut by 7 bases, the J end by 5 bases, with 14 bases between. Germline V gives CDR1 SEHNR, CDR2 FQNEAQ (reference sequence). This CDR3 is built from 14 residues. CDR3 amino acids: CASIGQSTTGELFF. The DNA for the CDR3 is TGTGCCAGCATAGGACAGAGTACGACCGGGGAGCTGTTTTTT.

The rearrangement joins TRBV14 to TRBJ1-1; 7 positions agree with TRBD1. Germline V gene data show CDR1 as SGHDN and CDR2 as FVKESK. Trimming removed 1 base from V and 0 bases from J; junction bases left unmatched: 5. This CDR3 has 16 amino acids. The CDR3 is CASSQVAGGLNTEAFF. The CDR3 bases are TGTGCCAGCAGCCAAGTTGCAGGGGGGTTGAACACTGAAGCTTTCTTT.

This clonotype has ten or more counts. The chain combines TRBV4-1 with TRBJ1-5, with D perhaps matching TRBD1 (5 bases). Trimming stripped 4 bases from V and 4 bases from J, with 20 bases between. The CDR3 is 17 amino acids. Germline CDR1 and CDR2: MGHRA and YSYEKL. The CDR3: CASSRLARGGVNQPQHF. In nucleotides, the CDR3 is TGCGCCAGCAGCCGCCTTGCTCGGGGCGGGGTAAATCAGCCCCAGCATTTT.

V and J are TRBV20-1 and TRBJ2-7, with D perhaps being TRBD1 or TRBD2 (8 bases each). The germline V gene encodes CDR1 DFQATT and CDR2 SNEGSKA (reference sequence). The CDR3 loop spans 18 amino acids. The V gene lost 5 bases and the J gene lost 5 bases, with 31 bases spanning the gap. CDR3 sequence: CSAERGTGSLLAPHEQYF. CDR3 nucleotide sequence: TGCAGTGCTGAGCGGGGGACAGGTAGCCTCCTCGCTCCTCACGAGCAGTACTTC.

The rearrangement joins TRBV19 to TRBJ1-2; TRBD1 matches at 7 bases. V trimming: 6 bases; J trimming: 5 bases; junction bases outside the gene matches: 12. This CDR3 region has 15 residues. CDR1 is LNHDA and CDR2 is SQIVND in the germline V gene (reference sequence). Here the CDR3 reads CASSPRTGQPYGYTF. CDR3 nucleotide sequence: TGTGCCAGTAGCCCCAGAACGGGACAGCCTTATGGCTACACCTTC.

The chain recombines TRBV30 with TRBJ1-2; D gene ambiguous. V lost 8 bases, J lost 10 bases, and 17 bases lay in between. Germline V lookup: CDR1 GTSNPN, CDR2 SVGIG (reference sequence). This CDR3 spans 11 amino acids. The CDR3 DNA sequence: TGTGCCGGGCTGGGCGCTATGGACTACACCTTC. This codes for CAGLGAMDYTF.

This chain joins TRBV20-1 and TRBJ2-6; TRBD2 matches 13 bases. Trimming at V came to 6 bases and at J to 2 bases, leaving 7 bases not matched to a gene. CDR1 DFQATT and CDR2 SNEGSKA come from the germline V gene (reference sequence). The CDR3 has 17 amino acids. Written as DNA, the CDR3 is TGCAGTGCCGCTACCGGGACTAGCGGGGCTGGGGCCAACGTCCTGACTTTC. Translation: CSAATGTSGAGANVLTF.

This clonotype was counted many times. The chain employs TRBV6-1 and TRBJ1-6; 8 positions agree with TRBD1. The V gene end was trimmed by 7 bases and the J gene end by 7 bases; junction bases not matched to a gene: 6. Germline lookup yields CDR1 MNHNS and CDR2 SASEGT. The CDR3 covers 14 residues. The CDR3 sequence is CASNPRQGNSPLHF. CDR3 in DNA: TGTGCCAGCAACCCTCGACAGGGGAATTCACCCCTCCACTTT.

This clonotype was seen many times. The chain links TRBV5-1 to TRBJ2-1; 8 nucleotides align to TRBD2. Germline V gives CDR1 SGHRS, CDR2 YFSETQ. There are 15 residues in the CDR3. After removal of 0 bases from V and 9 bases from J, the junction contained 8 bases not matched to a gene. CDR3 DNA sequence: TGCGCCAGCAGCTTGGGCGGGGGGCCCCCCAGTGAGCAGTTCTTC. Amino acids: CASSLGGGPPSEQFF.

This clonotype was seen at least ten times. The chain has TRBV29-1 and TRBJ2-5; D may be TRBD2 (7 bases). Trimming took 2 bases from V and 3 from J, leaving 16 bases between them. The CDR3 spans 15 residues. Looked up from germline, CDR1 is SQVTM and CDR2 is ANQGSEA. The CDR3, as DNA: TGCAGCGTTGAAACGGGGGGCGCAGGGGAAGAGACCCAGTACTTC. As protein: CSVETGGAGEETQYF.

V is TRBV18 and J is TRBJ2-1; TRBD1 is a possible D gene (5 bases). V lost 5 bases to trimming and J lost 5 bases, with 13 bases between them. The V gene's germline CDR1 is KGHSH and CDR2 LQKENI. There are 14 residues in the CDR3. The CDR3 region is CASSNQGPNNEQFF. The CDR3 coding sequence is TGTGCCAGCTCAAACCAGGGCCCGAACAATGAGCAGTTCTTC.

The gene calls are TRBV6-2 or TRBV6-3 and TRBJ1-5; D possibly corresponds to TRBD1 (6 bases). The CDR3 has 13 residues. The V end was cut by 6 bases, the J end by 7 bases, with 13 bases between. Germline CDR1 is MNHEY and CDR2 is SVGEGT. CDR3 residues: CASSRTGWQPQHF. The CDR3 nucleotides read TGTGCCAGCAGCCGCACAGGGTGGCAGCCCCAGCATTTT.

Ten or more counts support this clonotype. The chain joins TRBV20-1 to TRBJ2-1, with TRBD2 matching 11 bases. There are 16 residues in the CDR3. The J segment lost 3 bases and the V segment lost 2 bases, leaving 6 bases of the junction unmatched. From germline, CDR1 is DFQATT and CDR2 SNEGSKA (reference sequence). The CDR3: CSARTTSGGVYNEQFF. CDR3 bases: TGCAGTGCTAGAACCACTAGCGGGGGAGTCTACAATGAGCAGTTCTTC.

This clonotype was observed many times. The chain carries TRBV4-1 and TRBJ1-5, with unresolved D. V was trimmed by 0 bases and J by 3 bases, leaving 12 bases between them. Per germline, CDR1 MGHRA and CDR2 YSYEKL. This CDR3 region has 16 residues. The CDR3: CASSQDQPEHNQPQHF. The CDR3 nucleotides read TGCGCCAGCAGCCAAGACCAGCCAGAGCACAATCAGCCCCAGCATTTT.

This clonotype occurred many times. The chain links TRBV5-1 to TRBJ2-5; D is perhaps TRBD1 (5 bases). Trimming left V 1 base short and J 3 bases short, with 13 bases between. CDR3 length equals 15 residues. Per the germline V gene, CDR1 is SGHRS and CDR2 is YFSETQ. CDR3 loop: CASSLRSRVKETQYF. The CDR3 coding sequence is TGCGCCAGCAGCTTGAGAAGCAGGGTGAAAGAGACCCAGTACTTC.

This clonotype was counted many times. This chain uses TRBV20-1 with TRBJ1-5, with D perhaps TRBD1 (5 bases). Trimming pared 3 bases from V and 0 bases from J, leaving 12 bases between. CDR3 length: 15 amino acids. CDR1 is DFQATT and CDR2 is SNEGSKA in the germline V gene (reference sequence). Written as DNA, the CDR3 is TGCAGTGCTAGTAGTTGGGGGATTAGCAATCAGCCCCAGCATTTT. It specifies CSASSWGISNQPQHF.

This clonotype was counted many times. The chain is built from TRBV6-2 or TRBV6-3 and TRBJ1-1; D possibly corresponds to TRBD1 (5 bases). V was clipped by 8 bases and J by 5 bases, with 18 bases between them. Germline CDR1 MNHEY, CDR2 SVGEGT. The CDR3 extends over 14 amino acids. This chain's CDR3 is CASGSGTKETEAFF. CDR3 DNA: TGTGCCAGCGGATCCGGGACGAAGGAAACTGAAGCTTTCTTT.

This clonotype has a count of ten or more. CDR3 sequence: CASSLTRVSYEQYF. The DNA for the CDR3 is TGTGCCAGCAGCTTAACTCGTGTAAGCTACGAGCAGTACTTC. The chain has TRBV7-9 and TRBJ2-7, with unresolved D. The CDR3 has 14 residues. Germline CDR1 SEHNR, CDR2 FQNEAQ (reference sequence). The germline V and J ends were trimmed by 2 bases and 3 bases, with 11 bases remaining between them.

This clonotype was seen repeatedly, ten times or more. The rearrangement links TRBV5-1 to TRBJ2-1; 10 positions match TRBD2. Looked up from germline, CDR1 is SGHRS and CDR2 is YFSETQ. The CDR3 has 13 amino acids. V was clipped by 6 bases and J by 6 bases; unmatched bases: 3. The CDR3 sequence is CASKLAGVNEQFF. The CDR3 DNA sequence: TGCGCCAGCAAGCTAGCGGGGGTCAATGAGCAGTTCTTC.